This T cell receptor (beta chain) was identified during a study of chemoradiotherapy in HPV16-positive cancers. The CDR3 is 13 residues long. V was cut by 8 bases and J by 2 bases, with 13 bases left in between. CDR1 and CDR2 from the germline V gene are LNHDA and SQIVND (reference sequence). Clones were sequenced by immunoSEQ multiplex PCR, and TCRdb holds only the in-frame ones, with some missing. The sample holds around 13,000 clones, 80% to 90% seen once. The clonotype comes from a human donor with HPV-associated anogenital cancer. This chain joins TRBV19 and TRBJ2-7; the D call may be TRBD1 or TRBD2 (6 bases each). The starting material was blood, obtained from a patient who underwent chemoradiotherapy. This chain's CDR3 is CASSRGLAYEQYF. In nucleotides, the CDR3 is TGTGCCAGTTCTCGGGGGCTAGCCTACGAGCAGTACTTC.